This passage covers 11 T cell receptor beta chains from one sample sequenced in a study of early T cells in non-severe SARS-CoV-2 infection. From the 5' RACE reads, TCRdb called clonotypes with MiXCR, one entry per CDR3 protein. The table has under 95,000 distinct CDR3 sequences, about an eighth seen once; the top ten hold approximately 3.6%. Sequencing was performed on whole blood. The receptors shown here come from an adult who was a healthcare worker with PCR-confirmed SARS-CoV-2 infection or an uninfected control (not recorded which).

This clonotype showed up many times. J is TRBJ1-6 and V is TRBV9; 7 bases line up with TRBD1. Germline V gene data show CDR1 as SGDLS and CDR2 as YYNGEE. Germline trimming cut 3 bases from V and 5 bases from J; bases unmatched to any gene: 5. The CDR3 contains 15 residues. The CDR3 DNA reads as TGTGCCAGCAGCGCTCCGGGACAGAATAATTCACCCCTCCACTTT. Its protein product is CASSAPGQNNSPLHF.

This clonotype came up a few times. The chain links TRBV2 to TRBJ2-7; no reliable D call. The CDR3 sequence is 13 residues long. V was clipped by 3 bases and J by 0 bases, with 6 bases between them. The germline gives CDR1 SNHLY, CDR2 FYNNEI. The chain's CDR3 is CASSETSSYEQYF. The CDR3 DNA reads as TGTGCCAGCAGTGAGACCAGCTCCTACGAGCAGTACTTC.

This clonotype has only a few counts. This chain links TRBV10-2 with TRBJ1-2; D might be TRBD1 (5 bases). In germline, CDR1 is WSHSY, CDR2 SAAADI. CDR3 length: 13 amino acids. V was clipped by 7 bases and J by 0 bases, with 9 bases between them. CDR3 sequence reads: CASNTGANYGYTF. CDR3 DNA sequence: TGCGCCAGCAACACAGGAGCTAACTATGGCTACACCTTC.

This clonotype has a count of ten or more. The CDR3 DNA is TGCGCCAGCAGCTTGGGGACTAGCGGGAGCTACGAGCAGTACTTC. Translating gives CASSLGTSGSYEQYF. The chain combines TRBV5-1 with TRBJ2-7, with 13 positions matching TRBD2. The germline gives CDR1 SGHRS, CDR2 YFSETQ. The CDR3 is 15 residues long. V lost 0 bases, J lost 3 bases, and 0 bases stayed unmatched.

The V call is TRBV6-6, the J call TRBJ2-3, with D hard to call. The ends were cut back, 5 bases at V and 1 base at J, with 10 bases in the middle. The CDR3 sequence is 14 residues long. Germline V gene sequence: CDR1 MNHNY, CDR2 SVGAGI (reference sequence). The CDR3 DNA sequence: TGTGCCAGCAGTCAACTTCTCGGCACAGATACGCAGTATTTT. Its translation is CASSQLLGTDTQYF.

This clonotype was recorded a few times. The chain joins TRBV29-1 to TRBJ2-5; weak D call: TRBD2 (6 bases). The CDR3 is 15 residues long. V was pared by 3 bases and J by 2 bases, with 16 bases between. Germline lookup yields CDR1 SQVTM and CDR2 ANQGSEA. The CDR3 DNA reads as TGCAGCGTTGAGGGGGGAGACGGGCTTCAAGAGACCCAGTACTTC. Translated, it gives CSVEGGDGLQETQYF.

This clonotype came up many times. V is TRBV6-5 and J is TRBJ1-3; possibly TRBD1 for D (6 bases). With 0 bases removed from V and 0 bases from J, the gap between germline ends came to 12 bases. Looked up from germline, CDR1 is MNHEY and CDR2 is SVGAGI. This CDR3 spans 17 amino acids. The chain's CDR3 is CASSYSRQASSGNTIYF. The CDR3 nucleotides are TGTGCCAGCAGTTACTCGAGACAGGCCTCCTCTGGAAACACCATATATTTT.

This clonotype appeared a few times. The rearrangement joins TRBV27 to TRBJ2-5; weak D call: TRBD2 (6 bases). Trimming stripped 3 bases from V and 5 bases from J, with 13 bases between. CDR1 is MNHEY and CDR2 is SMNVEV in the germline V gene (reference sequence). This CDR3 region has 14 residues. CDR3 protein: CASSFKGRGETQYF. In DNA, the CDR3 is TGTGCCAGCAGTTTCAAGGGTCGGGGGGAGACCCAGTACTTC.

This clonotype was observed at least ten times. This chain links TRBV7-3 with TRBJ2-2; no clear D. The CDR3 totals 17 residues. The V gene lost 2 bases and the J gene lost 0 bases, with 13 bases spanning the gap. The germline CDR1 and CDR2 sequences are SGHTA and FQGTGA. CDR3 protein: CASSLAYAGANTGELFF. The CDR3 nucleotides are TGTGCCAGCAGCTTAGCCTATGCTGGCGCGAACACCGGGGAGCTGTTTTTT.

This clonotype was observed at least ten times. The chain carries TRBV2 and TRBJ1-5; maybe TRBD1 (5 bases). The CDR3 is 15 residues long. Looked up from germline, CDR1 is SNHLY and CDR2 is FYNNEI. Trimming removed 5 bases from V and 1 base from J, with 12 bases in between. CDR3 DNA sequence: TGTGCCAGCAGTCTTTCCAGGGAGAGCAATCAGCCCCAGCATTTT. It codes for CASSLSRESNQPQHF.

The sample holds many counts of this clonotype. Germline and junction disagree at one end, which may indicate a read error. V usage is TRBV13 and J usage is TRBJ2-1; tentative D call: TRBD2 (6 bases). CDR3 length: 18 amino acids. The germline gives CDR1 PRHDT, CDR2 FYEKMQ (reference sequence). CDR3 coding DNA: TGTGCCAGCAGCTTACCAGTAGCGGAAGGTTTTACGTCAGGTGAGAAGTTCTTC. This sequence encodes CASSLPVAEGFTSGEKFF.